The 30 T cell receptor beta chains listed next were all sequenced from one sample in a study of OX40 agonist ivuxolimab in advanced cancers. TCRdb keeps only in-frame clones here, not all; method: immunoSEQ multiplex PCR. The repertoire has more than 45,000 clones, approximately 85% of them found once; the top ten carry 4% to 6%. The sequenced sample was CD4+ or CD8+ T cells sorted from blood, obtained in a trial of the OX40 agonist ivuxolimab. Receptors originate from an adult with an advanced solid tumor such as melanoma, head and neck, liver or kidney cancer.

The chain employs TRBV7-6 and TRBJ1-1; D may be TRBD1 (6 bases). Germline V gene sequence: CDR1 SGHVS, CDR2 FNYEAQ. Trimming removed 3 bases at V and 4 bases at J, with 12 bases between. The CDR3 has 14 residues. The CDR3 DNA is TGTGCCAGCAGCTTGGGGGGGCTTGGCACTGAAGCTTTCTTT. This gives the protein CASSLGGLGTEAFF. Full variable domain (remainder filled in from reference TRBV7-6 and TRBJ1-1): GAGVSQSPRYKVTKRGQDVALRCDPISGHVSLYWYRQALGQGPEFLTYFNYEAQQDKSGLPNDRFSAERPEGSISTLTIQRTEQRDSAMYRCASSLGGLGTEAFFGQGTRLTVV.

V and J are TRBV5-4 and TRBJ2-5; TRBD2 is a possible D gene (5 bases). The end of the DNA fits TRBJ2-7 better, so the J call may be wrong. Germline lookup yields CDR1 SGHNT and CDR2 YYREEE (reference sequence). This CDR3 comprises 13 residues. The CDR3 loop is CASQTPGTYEQYF. The CDR3 region has the DNA TGTGCCAGCCAAACGCCGGGGACCTACGAGCAGTACTTC.

This clone has just a few counts. The chain carries TRBV5-1 and TRBJ1-2; 10 nucleotides match TRBD1. The J segment lost 6 bases and the V segment lost 2 bases, leaving 1 base of the junction unmatched. This CDR3 has 13 amino acids. Germline loops: CDR1 SGHRS, CDR2 YFSETQ. As DNA, the CDR3 is TGCGCCAGCAGCTTAGGGACAGGGGATGGCTACACCTTC. The encoded protein is CASSLGTGDGYTF.

This clone has a single count. The V call is TRBV30, the J call TRBJ1-1; possible D gene TRBD1, 6 bases. CDR1 is GTSNPN, CDR2 SVGIG, per germline (reference sequence). V lost 8 bases and J lost 2, with 9 bases in between. This CDR3 contains 11 residues. The CDR3, as DNA: TGTGCCCGGACAGTTAACACTGAAGCTTTCTTT. Its translation is CARTVNTEAFF.

The gene calls are TRBV14 and TRBJ2-3; D call uncertain. The CDR3 extends over 15 amino acids. V lost 0 bases to trimming and J lost 5 bases, with 12 bases between them. In germline, CDR1 is SGHDN, CDR2 FVKESK. The CDR3 DNA reads TGTGCCAGCAGCCAAGATCCAGGCCCCAGAGATACGCAGTATTTT. Its translation is CASSQDPGPRDTQYF.

V usage is TRBV27 and J usage is TRBJ2-7; D is ambiguous. Deletions cut 2 bases from V and 1 base from J, with 9 bases between. The CDR3 covers 14 residues. From germline, CDR1 is MNHEY and CDR2 SMNVEV (reference sequence). DNA of the CDR3: TGTGCCAGCAGTTTAGGGCACAATTCCTACGAGCAGTACTTC. Its protein is CASSLGHNSYEQYF.

The genes are TRBV4-3 and TRBJ2-3, with D possibly matching TRBD1 (7 bases). Per the germline V gene, CDR1 is LGHNA and CDR2 is YSLEER. The CDR3 is 15 amino acids. V gave up 3 bases and J gave up 4 bases, with 14 bases separating them. CDR3 in DNA: TGCGCCAGCAGCCAGGAGGGACAGTCTCCAGATACGCAGTATTTT. This encodes CASSQEGQSPDTQYF.

J is TRBJ2-5 and V is TRBV4-1; D may be TRBD2 (5 bases). Germline lookup yields CDR1 MGHRA and CDR2 YSYEKL. Trimming took 3 bases from V and 5 from J, leaving 10 bases between them. This CDR3 has 13 amino acids. CDR3 DNA sequence: TGCGCCAGCAGCCAGTGGACTTTGGAGACCCAGTACTTC. It is translated as CASSQWTLETQYF.

The V and J genes are TRBV5-1 and TRBJ2-7; 10 nucleotides line up with TRBD1. Germline V gene lookup returns CDR1 SGHRS and CDR2 YFSETQ. V shed 4 bases and J 6 bases; nucleotides not matched to a gene: 7. The CDR3 totals 14 residues. The CDR3 DNA reads TGCGCCAGCAGCCATGACAGGGGGCTGGTCGAGCAGTACTTC. Translating gives CASSHDRGLVEQYF.

V usage is TRBV4-1 and J usage is TRBJ1-5; possible D gene TRBD1, 5 bases. The CDR3 spans 15 residues. The germline V gene has CDR1 MGHRA and CDR2 YSYEKL. Trimming left V 1 base short and J 5 bases short, with 12 bases between. CDR3 residues: CASSQGEDIYQPQHF. The DNA of the CDR3 is TGCGCCAGCAGCCAAGGGGAGGACATCTATCAGCCCCAGCATTTT.

This rearrangement joins TRBV14 to TRBJ2-1; 11 nucleotides match TRBD2. CDR1 and CDR2 from the germline V gene are SGHDN and FVKESK. This CDR3 spans 20 amino acids. Trimming took 2 bases from V and 0 from J; bases not matched to a gene: 12. The CDR3 spells CASSQRIGLAGFSSYNEQFF. Here the CDR3 DNA reads TGTGCCAGCAGCCAAAGGATTGGACTAGCGGGTTTCAGCTCCTACAATGAGCAGTTCTTC.

The J gene is TRBJ2-3, the V gene TRBV7-9; D is ambiguous. Germline-derived CDR1 and CDR2 are SEHNR and FQNEAQ (reference sequence). Trimming removed 5 bases from V and 0 bases from J, with 18 bases in between. The CDR3 is made up of 17 amino acids. The CDR3 DNA reads TGTGCCAGCAGCCCTTCCTTTGTTGGCCGAAGCACAGATACGCAGTATTTT. It specifies CASSPSFVGRSTDTQYF.

The genes are TRBV6-6 and TRBJ1-2; the D is unclear. CDR3 length: 12 residues. V lost 2 bases and J lost 8, with 9 bases in between. Germline V gene sequence: CDR1 MNHNY, CDR2 SVGAGI (reference sequence). The CDR3 DNA sequence: TGTGCCAGCAGTTACCCGGAGGGCGGCTACACCTTC. It codes for CASSYPEGGYTF.

In regard to this clone: At one end the junction does not follow the germline gene, possibly because of a read error. The chain links TRBV7-9 to TRBJ2-1, with TRBD2 identical over 7 bases. Germline lookup yields CDR1 SEHNR and CDR2 FQNEAQ (reference sequence). The CDR3 length is 13 residues. CDR3 bases: TGTGCCAGCAGCCCTACCTTGGGACTATTGAGAATCTTC. Translation: CASSPTLGLLRIF.

This sequence joins TRBV6-6 and TRBJ2-5; TRBD1 aligns across 8 bases. The CDR3 has 14 residues. V shed 5 bases, J shed 6 bases, and the junction held 8 bases outside the gene matches. Germline values: CDR1 MNHNY, CDR2 SVGAGI (reference sequence). The CDR3 region has the DNA TGTGCCAGCAGTACCGGGACAGGCCGGCAGACCCAGTACTTC. It yields the protein CASSTGTGRQTQYF.

The CDR3 nucleotides are TGTGCCAGCAGCCCCGACAGGGCCACAGATACGCAGTATTTT. Its protein product is CASSPDRATDTQYF. The chain uses TRBV14 and TRBJ2-3, with TRBD1 identical over 7 bases. This CDR3 comprises 14 residues. CDR1 and CDR2 from the germline V gene are SGHDN and FVKESK. V gave up 4 bases and J gave up 2 bases; unmatched junction bases: 3.

This clone showed up just a few times. The same CDR3 is also encoded by other DNA sequences in this sample. The genes are TRBV28 and TRBJ2-3, with a weak D call TRBD2 (5 bases). There are 14 residues in the CDR3. CDR1 is MDHEN and CDR2 is SYDVKM in the germline V gene. V lost 8 bases to trimming and J lost 0 bases, with 12 bases between them. The chain's CDR3 is CASSTPGSTDTQYF. The CDR3 DNA reads TGTGCCAGCTCAACCCCGGGGAGCACAGATACGCAGTATTTT.

The V and J genes are TRBV13 and TRBJ2-3; 14 bases line up with TRBD2. The CDR3 totals 17 residues. Looked up from germline, CDR1 is PRHDT and CDR2 is FYEKMQ (reference sequence). The J segment lost 2 bases and the V segment lost 5 bases, leaving 6 bases of the junction unmatched. CDR3 sequence reads: CASSAGGLAGATDTQYF. Here the CDR3 DNA reads TGTGCCAGCAGCGCGGGGGGACTAGCGGGAGCCACAGATACGCAGTATTTT.

With respect to this clone: This CDR3 is also generated by other DNA sequences in the sample. The chain links TRBV7-9 to TRBJ1-1; D unclear. Trimming took off 5 bases at V and 4 bases at J, with 8 bases between the two ends. Germline V gene lookup returns CDR1 SEHNR and CDR2 FQNEAQ (reference sequence). This CDR3 is 12 amino acids long. In nucleotides, the CDR3 is TGTGCCAGCAGCCTACGTGGCACTGAAGCTTTCTTT. Amino acids: CASSLRGTEAFF.

V is TRBV5-1 and J is TRBJ2-7, with D uncertain. Trimming took off 6 bases at V and 2 bases at J, with 15 bases between the two ends. Germline-derived CDR1 and CDR2 are SGHRS and YFSETQ. CDR3 size: 14 residues. The CDR3 DNA sequence: TGCGCCAGCAACCCCTCCACGGGCGCCTACGAGCAGTACTTC. Protein sequence: CASNPSTGAYEQYF.

The chain uses TRBV21-1 and TRBJ2-4. TRBV21-1 is a pseudogene segment. The CDR3 has 15 amino acids. The CDR3 region is CASSHRDLAKNIQYF. For the CDR3, the DNA is TGTGCCAGCAGCCACCGGGACCTAGCCAAAAACATTCAGTACTTC.

There are a few counts of this clone. The chain links TRBV19 to TRBJ1-1; possible D gene TRBD1, 5 bases. Looked up from germline, CDR1 is LNHDA and CDR2 is SQIVND (reference sequence). This CDR3 region has 13 residues. The V end lost 7 bases, the J end lost 5 bases, and 14 bases lay between the germline ends. The CDR3 DNA follows: TGTGCCAGTAAGGTCCAGGGAGGTACTGAAGCTTTCTTT. Translation: CASKVQGGTEAFF.

V gene TRBV2 combines with J gene TRBJ2-5; no clear D gene. The end of the DNA is better explained by TRBJ2-7, so the J call may be wrong. Germline V gene sequence: CDR1 SNHLY, CDR2 FYNNEI. CDR3 size: 14 residues. The CDR3 nucleotides read TGTGCCAGCAGAAAAACTGTAAGCTCCTACGAGCAGTACTTC. As protein: CASRKTVSSYEQYF.

The V call is TRBV19, the J call TRBJ2-1; 7 bases map to TRBD1. Germline V gene sequence: CDR1 LNHDA, CDR2 SQIVND (reference sequence). The CDR3 covers 14 residues. J gave up 6 bases and V 5 bases, and 7 bases lay outside the gene matches. Here the CDR3 reads CASSLQTGSNEQFF. CDR3 nucleotides: TGTGCCAGTAGTCTCCAGACAGGGTCCAATGAGCAGTTCTTC.

In this sample, this clone turned up once. The chain links TRBV28 to TRBJ2-7, with 10 bases lining up with TRBD1. Germline trimming cut 5 bases from V and 6 bases from J; bases unmatched to any gene: 10. The CDR3 loop spans 15 amino acids. Germline V gene lookup returns CDR1 MDHEN and CDR2 SYDVKM. This CDR3 is CASSPNRQGAREQYF. The CDR3 DNA reads as TGTGCCAGCAGTCCCAACCGACAGGGGGCACGCGAGCAGTACTTC.

This clone was seen a single time. The V gene is TRBV5-4, the J gene TRBJ2-3; TRBD2 matches 8 bases. The CDR3 contains 16 residues. Germline CDR1 reads SGHNT; CDR2 reads YYREEE (reference sequence). V lost 4 bases and J lost 4; bases outside the gene matches: 11. Here the CDR3 reads CASSRLVAGGPDTQYF. The CDR3 coding sequence is TGTGCCAGCAGCCGGTTGGTGGCGGGAGGCCCAGATACGCAGTATTTT.

V gene TRBV7-8 combines with J gene TRBJ2-7, with D unresolved. The V and J ends lost 2 bases and 7 bases respectively, with 24 bases between them. The CDR3 loop spans 17 amino acids. Germline CDR1 and CDR2: SGHVS and FQNEAQ. CDR3 nucleotide sequence: TGTGCCAGCAGCTTACCTAGGGCCCCCGTCTTGGAAGTGGAGCAGTACTTC. Residues: CASSLPRAPVLEVEQYF.

This sequence joins TRBV5-1 and TRBJ2-1; tentative D call: TRBD2 (7 bases). Trimming left V 6 bases short and J 4 bases short, with 17 bases between. This CDR3 is 15 amino acids long. Germline V gene sequence: CDR1 SGHRS, CDR2 YFSETQ. CDR3 nucleotides: TGCGCCAGCAACCCCGGGGGGCGGGGGTACAATGAGCAGTTCTTC. Residues: CASNPGGRGYNEQFF.

V gene TRBV27 combines with J gene TRBJ2-7; D remains ambiguous. Trimming pared 2 bases from V and 7 bases from J, leaving 15 bases between. Per germline, CDR1 MNHEY and CDR2 SMNVEV (reference sequence). The length of the CDR3 is 14 residues. As DNA, the CDR3 is TGTGCCAGCAGTTTAGGTCTAGTCTTGGGAGAGCAGTACTTC. Translation: CASSLGLVLGEQYF.

The V and J genes are TRBV6-5 and TRBJ1-6; D might be TRBD1 (6 bases). V gave up 5 bases and J gave up 8 bases, with 13 bases separating them. Germline-derived CDR1 and CDR2 are MNHEY and SVGAGI. CDR3 length equals 14 residues. CDR3 residues: CASSPLDSYSPLHF. CDR3 nucleotides: TGTGCCAGCAGTCCCCTGGACAGCTATTCACCCCTCCACTTT.